The 12 T cell receptor beta chains listed next were all sequenced from one sample in a study of spatial heterogeneity in lung cancer. Study-level findings and limits: Within tumors, counts of expanded alpha and beta TCRs tracked tumor mutation counts.

TCRdb reprocessed the 5' RACE reads with MiXCR, giving one entry per CDR3 protein. Found here are some 2,000 distinct CDR3 sequences, roughly 22% of them singletons; the top ten hold roughly a quarter. Stated time point: sample taken at primary tumor resection. Their recognized antigens are unknown. Sequenced material: lung tumor tissue, taken at surgery. Every receptor here comes from a male donor with early-stage non-small cell lung cancer.

For this clonotype: This beta chain is off target for a library built for alpha chains, so its abundance means little. The chain uses TRBV27 and TRBJ1-6, with D possibly matching TRBD1 (5 bases). The V end lost 1 base, the J end lost 11 bases, and 12 bases lay between the germline ends. CDR3 length: 14 amino acids. Germline-derived CDR1 and CDR2 are MNHEY and SMNVEV (reference sequence). CDR3 amino acids: CASSLWTSNPPLHF. CDR3 in DNA: TGTGCCAGCAGTTTATGGACATCCAATCCACCCCTCCACTTT.

This clonotype was seen ten or more times. Since the library was made to target alpha chains, this beta chain is a stray read and its abundance is not meaningful. V is TRBV6-1 and J is TRBJ1-1, with D hard to call. Looked up from germline, CDR1 is MNHNS and CDR2 is SASEGT. CDR3 length equals 13 residues. V lost 6 bases, J lost 6 bases, and 14 bases lay in between. CDR3 coding DNA: TGTGCCAGCAGCCCTCAGTCGAGAGCTGAAGCTTTCTTT. This codes for CASSPQSRAEAFF.

This clonotype is judged medium-sized. With the library built for alpha chains, this beta chain is off target and its frequency is not meaningful. The J gene is TRBJ1-5, the V gene TRBV29-1, with D perhaps TRBD1 (5 bases). Trimming cost V 5 bases and J 1 base, with 12 bases left between them. Germline CDR1 is SQVTM and CDR2 is ANQGSEA. The CDR3 has 14 residues. The DNA for the CDR3 is TGCAGCGTTCCAGGGATAGAGAGCAATCAGCCCCAGCATTTT. The encoded protein is CSVPGIESNQPQHF.

This clonotype was seen more than once but under ten times. The library was designed around alpha chains, so this beta chain is a stray read whose abundance carries little weight. This chain uses TRBV28 with TRBJ1-1; TRBD1 is a possible D gene (6 bases). V lost 4 bases and J 7 bases, leaving 13 bases between the germline ends. CDR3 size: 13 residues. Germline V CDR1 and CDR2: MDHEN, SYDVKM. CDR3 DNA: TGTGCCAGCAGTTCCGGACAGTACCTTGAAGCTTTCTTT. Its translation is CASSSGQYLEAFF. Complete variable domain (other parts from reference TRBV28 and TRBJ1-1): DVKVTQSSRYLVKRTGEKVFLECVQDMDHENMFWYRQDPGLGLRLIYFSYDVKMKEKGDIPEGYSVSREKKERFSLILESASTNQTSMYLCASSSGQYLEAFFGQGTRLTVV.

This clonotype turned up a few times. Since the library was made to target alpha chains, this beta chain is a stray read and its abundance is not meaningful. The chain uses TRBV14 and TRBJ2-1, with 11 bases lining up with TRBD2. V was pared by 4 bases and J by 6 bases, with 8 bases of the junction left unmatched. The germline CDR1 and CDR2 sequences are SGHDN and FVKESK. This CDR3 is 16 amino acids long. CDR3 coding DNA: TGTGCCAGCAGCCCAGGTTTCACTAGCGGGGGCAATGAGCAGTTCTTC. Translated: CASSPGFTSGGNEQFF.

By sample fraction, this clonotype is medium-sized. The library was designed around alpha chains, so this beta chain is a stray read whose abundance carries little weight. This rearrangement joins TRBV19 to TRBJ2-1, with TRBD2 identical over 7 bases. The CDR3 contains 13 residues. V shed 6 bases, J shed 8 bases, and the junction held 7 bases outside the gene matches. Germline CDR1 LNHDA, CDR2 SQIVND (reference sequence). CDR3 residues: CASSGRSTDEQFF. Written as DNA, the CDR3 is TGTGCCAGTAGCGGGAGGTCTACCGATGAGCAGTTCTTC.

As regards this clonotype: A library made for alpha chains picked up this beta chain off target, so its size means little. V gene TRBV6-2 or TRBV6-3 combines with J gene TRBJ2-2; possibly TRBD1 for D (6 bases). V shed 7 bases and J shed 7 bases, with 16 bases lying between them. The length of the CDR3 is 14 residues. Germline V CDR1 and CDR2: MNHEY, SVGEGT. The CDR3 nucleotides are TGTGCCAGCAACGTACAGGGTTCCGGCGGGGAGCTGTTTTTT. This codes for CASNVQGSGGELFF.

As regards this clonotype: This beta chain is a stray read from a library made for alpha chains; its abundance is not meaningful. The gene calls are TRBV29-1 and TRBJ2-3; no firm D call. Deletions cut 6 bases from V and 1 base from J, with 11 bases between. There are 13 residues in the CDR3. The germline V gene encodes CDR1 SQVTM and CDR2 ANQGSEA. In DNA form, the CDR3 reads TGCAGCGTCCGTAGTCCTGGCACAGATACGCAGTATTTT. It yields the protein CSVRSPGTDTQYF.

A word on this clonotype: This beta chain appears as a stray read in a library generated for alpha chains; its size is not informative. The rearrangement joins TRBV3-1 to TRBJ2-7; possibly TRBD2 for D (6 bases). This CDR3 has 16 amino acids. Germline-derived CDR1 and CDR2 are LGHDT and YNNKEL (reference sequence). V gave up 5 bases and J gave up 3 bases, with 20 bases separating them. As DNA, the CDR3 is TGTGCCAGCAGCTCCACCTGGGGGACTGGAGTCTACGAGCAGTACTTC. Translation gives CASSSTWGTGVYEQYF.

Within the sample, this clonotype is large. A library prepared for alpha chains yielded this beta chain as an off-target read; its size is of little meaning. The chain joins TRBV29-1 to TRBJ1-1; no definite D call. Germline lookup yields CDR1 SQVTM and CDR2 ANQGSEA. The V end was cut by 4 bases, the J end by 0 bases, with 12 bases between. This CDR3 has 14 amino acids. Here the CDR3 DNA reads TGCAGCGTTGCGGCGGGAAGGGTGAACACTGAAGCTTTCTTT. Its translation: CSVAAGRVNTEAFF.

By share of the sample, this clonotype is medium-sized. This beta chain slipped into a library made for alpha chains as a stray read, so its size is not meaningful. This sequence joins TRBV6-5 and TRBJ2-3; D gene ambiguous. V was pared by 6 bases and J by 3 bases, with 19 bases between. CDR3 length: 16 residues. Looked up from germline, CDR1 is MNHEY and CDR2 is SVGAGI. In nucleotides, the CDR3 is TGTGCCAGCAGCCGCCTGGGTAGGTCCGGGACAGATACGCAGTATTTT. Its translation: CASSRLGRSGTDTQYF.

Worth noting for this clonotype: For a library built for alpha chains, this beta chain is a stray read; little rests on its size. The chain has TRBV6-2 or TRBV6-3 and TRBJ1-6; 7 nucleotides align to TRBD1. Germline CDR1 is MNHEY and CDR2 is SVGEGT. The CDR3 totals 18 residues. The V and J ends lost 7 bases and 0 bases, in that order; junction bases with no gene match: 12. DNA for the CDR3: TGTGCCAGCATTAAAGACAGGGATGAGGACTCCTATAATTCACCCCTCCACTTT. Its protein product is CASIKDRDEDSYNSPLHF.